What follows describes a single T cell receptor beta chain. Its antigen remains unidentified. The data were obtained in a study of T cells after yellow fever vaccination. Germline lookup yields CDR1 SQVTM and CDR2 ANQGSEA. The CDR3 consists of 14 residues. Germline trimming cut 7 bases from V and 5 bases from J; bases unmatched to any gene: 9. By 5'RACE template switching, TCR cDNA was produced, with a universal primer site and UMIs added in the process. TCRdb analysed the 5' RACE reads with MiXCR anew, one entry per CDR3 protein. The data hold some 500,000 distinct CDR3 sequences, with around an eighth observed a single time. Whole-study results and caveats: The secondary response peaked faster, at day 5 versus 15, but was weaker. Post-booster repertoires again held most primary-vaccination clones (roughly 96% CD4, over 80% CD8).

This chain uses TRBV29-1 with TRBJ2-1, with TRBD1 identical over 9 bases. This clonotype originated in a young man who received the YFV17D yellow fever vaccine. The starting material was PBMCs, obtained on the day of the yellow fever booster vaccination. CDR3 nucleotide sequence: TGCAGCGGAGAAGCGGGACAGGGTAACAATGAGCAGTTCTTC. This codes for CSGEAGQGNNEQFF.